The clone carrying this T cell receptor (beta chain) was counted between two and nine times. No antigen is known for it. The data derive from a study of identical twins. The CDR3 totals 15 residues. Germline assignment: CDR1 SGDLS and CDR2 YYNGEE. Trimming pared 1 base from V and 6 bases from J, leaving 13 bases between. Findings and limits, study-wide: The abundant beta clonotypes from cord blood had fewer insertions, and memory repertoires had none of this.

A single record per CDR3 protein comes from TCRdb applying MiXCR to the 5' RACE reads. Of 600,000 to 850,000 distinct CDR3 sequences listed, approximately 18% are singletons. These data were likewise used in another study, on T cells expressing NK-cell markers. That report adds: Dominant NKG2C+ clonotypes made up roughly 1.0-7.5% of CD8+ T cells in more than 5 donors. Once again these clonotypes came out on top in the CD3+CD56-NKG2C+ fraction of several donors. There remained a lack of clarity about HCMV specificity of expanded NKG2C+ T cell clones.

This chain joins TRBV9 and TRBJ2-2; tentative D call: TRBD2 (5 bases). This receptor was obtained from a woman under 30 in good health. The sample consisted of PBMCs. This chain's CDR3 is CASSVKASPAGELFF. The CDR3 bases are TGTGCCAGCAGCGTAAAGGCTAGCCCCGCCGGGGAGCTGTTTTTT.